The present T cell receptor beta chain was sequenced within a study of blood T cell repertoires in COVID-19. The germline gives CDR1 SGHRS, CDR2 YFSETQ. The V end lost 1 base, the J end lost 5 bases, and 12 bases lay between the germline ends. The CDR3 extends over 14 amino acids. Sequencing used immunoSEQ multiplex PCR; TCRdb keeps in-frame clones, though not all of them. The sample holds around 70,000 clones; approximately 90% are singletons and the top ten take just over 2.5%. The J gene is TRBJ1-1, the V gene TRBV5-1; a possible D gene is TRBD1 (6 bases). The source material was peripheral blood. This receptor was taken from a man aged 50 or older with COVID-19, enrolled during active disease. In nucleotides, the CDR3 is TGCGCCAGCAGCTTGTTGGGACAAGGGACTGAAGCTTTCTTT. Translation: CASSLLGQGTEAFF.